Presented here are 32 T cell receptor beta chains from one specimen sequenced in a study of identical twins' blood T cells. TCRdb analysed the 5' RACE reads with MiXCR anew, one entry per CDR3 protein. The data hold fewer than 450,000 distinct CDR3 sequences, with about 28% observed a single time. The sequencing sample was made of PBMCs. All receptors come from a woman aged 18-55 years in good health.

V usage is TRBV21-1 and J usage is TRBJ1-3. TRBV21-1 is deemed a pseudogene. This CDR3 spans 11 amino acids. The CDR3 DNA follows: TGTGCCAGCAGCAATGGAAACACCATATATTTT. Translated, it gives CASSNGNTIYF.

The chain links TRBV20-1 to TRBJ2-5, with 10 positions matching TRBD1. Germline V gene lookup returns CDR1 DFQATT and CDR2 SNEGSKA (reference sequence). The CDR3 totals 13 residues. With 6 bases clipped from V and 6 bases from J, the junction kept 7 bases outside the gene matches. CDR3 loop: CSAPGTGVKTQYF. CDR3 in DNA: TGCAGTGCGCCCGGGACAGGGGTAAAGACCCAGTACTTC.

There are many counts of this clonotype. DNA for the CDR3: TGTGCCAGCAGCCAGGGAGGGATAGAAACCTATGGCTACACCTTC. Translation: CASSQGGIETYGYTF. V usage is TRBV14 and J usage is TRBJ1-2; D unresolved. V was clipped by 3 bases and J by 4 bases, with 15 bases between them. CDR3 size: 15 residues. The V gene's germline CDR1 is SGHDN and CDR2 FVKESK.

This clonotype turned up a few times. The chain recombines TRBV7-9 with TRBJ1-2; D is possibly TRBD1 (5 bases). CDR1 is SEHNR and CDR2 is FQNEAQ in the germline V gene (reference sequence). V was trimmed by 8 bases and J by 4 bases, leaving 20 bases between them. The CDR3 extends over 15 amino acids. The CDR3 reads CASGSRDSILYGYTF. The DNA of the CDR3 is TGTGCCAGCGGGAGCAGGGATTCAATACTCTATGGCTACACCTTC.

This chain links TRBV5-6 with TRBJ1-5, with D tentatively TRBD1 (5 bases). From germline, CDR1 is SGHDT and CDR2 YYEEEE. The ends were cut back, 0 bases at V and 5 bases at J, with 9 bases in the middle. The CDR3 spans 14 residues. CDR3 nucleotides: TGTGCCAGCAGCTTGGGACAGTATTATCAGCCCCAGCATTTT. It encodes CASSLGQYYQPQHF.

This clonotype was seen more than once but under ten times. The chain couples TRBV25-1 to TRBJ2-7; D gene unclear. Germline values: CDR1 MGHDK, CDR2 SYGVNS. The CDR3 sequence is 13 residues long. The ends were cut back, 4 bases at V and 3 bases at J, with 10 bases in the middle. CDR3 protein: CASSGPYRYEQYF. The CDR3 region has the DNA TGTGCCAGCAGTGGGCCCTACCGCTACGAGCAGTACTTC.

This clonotype was seen many times. CDR3 residues: CASSEGPGGYTF. The CDR3 DNA reads TGTGCCAGCAGTGAGGGGCCGGGAGGCTACACCTTC. V is TRBV25-1 and J is TRBJ1-2; tentatively, D is TRBD1 (5 bases). V gave up 3 bases and J gave up 8 bases, with 10 bases separating them. CDR1 MGHDK and CDR2 SYGVNS come from the germline V gene. CDR3 size: 12 residues.

A few counts support this clonotype. The chain is built from TRBV11-2 and TRBJ1-1; D is undetermined. Germline assignment: CDR1 SGHAT and CDR2 FQNNGV. Trimming stripped 5 bases from V and 10 bases from J, with 17 bases between. The CDR3 covers 13 residues. The CDR3 DNA sequence: TGTGCCAGCAGCCAAAGAGTGGATTCTGGAGCTTTCTTT. This gives the protein CASSQRVDSGAFF.

The chain is built from TRBV4-2 and TRBJ1-3; 8 nucleotides line up with TRBD1. This CDR3 comprises 17 residues. From germline, CDR1 is LGHNA and CDR2 YNFKEQ. The J segment lost 4 bases and the V segment lost 0 bases, leaving 8 bases of the junction unmatched. The chain's CDR3 is CASSQDMARGQGNTIYF. Here the CDR3 DNA reads TGTGCCAGCAGCCAAGATATGGCCAGGGGGCAAGGAAACACCATATATTTT.

The J gene is TRBJ1-1, the V gene TRBV20-1, with a possible D match to TRBD1 (5 bases). The length of the CDR3 is 13 residues. Per germline, CDR1 DFQATT and CDR2 SNEGSKA (reference sequence). Between the trimmed V and J ends, which lost 7 bases and 1 base, there was a span of 13 bases. The CDR3 protein is CSVGGKSNTEAFF. CDR3 sequence (DNA): TGCAGTGTTGGGGGAAAATCGAACACTGAAGCTTTCTTT.

This clonotype turned up a few times. The chain recombines TRBV29-1 with TRBJ1-3, with unresolved D. Trimming left V 7 bases short and J 0 bases short, with 7 bases between. The CDR3 covers 12 residues. Germline V gene lookup returns CDR1 SQVTM and CDR2 ANQGSEA. The CDR3 DNA reads as TGCAGCGCGACCGACTCTGGAAACACCATATATTTT. Protein sequence: CSATDSGNTIYF.

This clonotype was found a few times. The V and J genes are TRBV2 and TRBJ1-5; 8 bases are a match to TRBD1. Trimming removed 3 bases from V and 6 bases from J; junction bases left unmatched: 4. The CDR3 contains 14 residues. Germline V gene sequence: CDR1 SNHLY, CDR2 FYNNEI. The CDR3 sequence: CASSDTGGLQPQHF. Written as DNA, the CDR3 is TGTGCCAGCAGTGACACAGGGGGGCTTCAGCCCCAGCATTTT.

The chain employs TRBV5-1 and TRBJ1-4; 11 positions agree with TRBD1. V lost 2 bases and J lost 4; bases outside the gene matches: 4. Germline assignment: CDR1 SGHRS and CDR2 YFSETQ. CDR3 length: 16 residues. In DNA, the CDR3 is TGCGCCAGCAGCTTCGGGACAGGGGGTATTAATGAAAAACTGTTTTTT. It yields the protein CASSFGTGGINEKLFF.

This clonotype was seen more than once but under ten times. The chain joins TRBV29-1 to TRBJ2-2; D is uncertain. Germline CDR1 and CDR2: SQVTM and ANQGSEA. Trimming stripped 3 bases from V and 1 base from J, with 9 bases between. The CDR3 is 14 amino acids. Here the CDR3 DNA reads TGCAGCGTTGACCCGCAGCTGAACACCGGGGAGCTGTTTTTT. It is translated as CSVDPQLNTGELFF.

This clonotype was seen a few times. This chain connects TRBV5-1 to TRBJ1-1; D gene uncertain. V was cut by 3 bases and J by 1 base, with 10 bases left in between. Germline loops: CDR1 SGHRS, CDR2 YFSETQ. The CDR3 extends over 14 amino acids. Here the CDR3 reads CASSSLYGNTEAFF. CDR3 coding DNA: TGCGCCAGCAGCTCTTTGTACGGGAACACTGAAGCTTTCTTT. The entire variable domain, with the rest obtained from reference TRBV5-1 and TRBJ1-1, is as follows: KAGVTQTPRYLIKTRGQQVTLSCSPISGHRSVSWYQQTPGQGLQFLFEYFSETQRNKGNFPGRFSGRQFSNSRSEMNVSTLELGDSALYLCASSSLYGNTEAFFGQGTRLTVV.

The chain couples TRBV20-1 to TRBJ1-2; 10 bases are shared with TRBD1. V dropped 4 bases and J dropped 8; count of bases not matched to a gene: 7. The CDR3 consists of 13 residues. Looked up from germline, CDR1 is DFQATT and CDR2 is SNEGSKA (reference sequence). The CDR3 coding sequence is TGCAGTGCTACTTTGGACAGGGGGAGCGGCTACACCTTC. It is translated as CSATLDRGSGYTF.

V gene TRBV5-1 combines with J gene TRBJ2-2, with a tentative D call TRBD2 (6 bases). This CDR3 is built from 17 residues. Germline V gene lookup returns CDR1 SGHRS and CDR2 YFSETQ. The V gene lost 7 bases and the J gene lost 1 base, with 20 bases spanning the gap. CDR3 sequence reads: CASRASISGVNTGELFF. The CDR3 DNA is TGCGCCAGCCGGGCCTCCATTAGCGGAGTGAACACCGGGGAGCTGTTTTTT.

This clonotype was picked up a small number of times. This chain uses TRBV6-2 or TRBV6-3 with TRBJ1-2, with D unclear. Trimming stripped 6 bases from V and 8 bases from J, with 10 bases between. The CDR3 contains 11 residues. Germline V gene lookup returns CDR1 MNHEY and CDR2 SVGEGT. DNA of the CDR3: TGTGCCAGCAGCCAGACGGGAGGCTACACCTTC. Translation: CASSQTGGYTF.

This chain connects TRBV19 to TRBJ1-5, with D unclear. Germline CDR1 LNHDA, CDR2 SQIVND (reference sequence). V was cut by 3 bases and J by 4 bases, with 7 bases left in between. The CDR3 is 13 residues long. For the CDR3, the DNA is TGTGCCAGTAGTATGCCCGGGAATCAGCCCCAGCATTTT. Translating it yields CASSMPGNQPQHF.

This clonotype was observed once. The V gene is TRBV7-9, the J gene TRBJ1-1; tentatively, D is TRBD1 (5 bases). V lost 5 bases and J 8 bases, leaving 9 bases between the germline ends. CDR1 SEHNR and CDR2 FQNEAQ come from the germline V gene (reference sequence). The CDR3 length is 11 residues. In DNA form, the CDR3 reads TGTGCCAGCAGCCCTCGGGACGAAGCTTTCTTT. Translated: CASSPRDEAFF. The full variable domain, with the rest looked up from reference TRBV7-9 and TRBJ1-1, is DTGVSQNPRHKITKRGQNVTFRCDPISEHNRLYWYRQTLGQGPEFLTYFQNEAQLEKSRLLSDRFSAERPKGSFSTLEIQRTEQGDSAMYLCASSPRDEAFFGQGTRLTVV.

The V and J genes are TRBV6-2 or TRBV6-3 and TRBJ1-2; D gene unclear. Deletions cut 5 bases from V and 5 bases from J, with 12 bases between. The CDR3 is 13 amino acids. Germline V gives CDR1 MNHEY, CDR2 SVGEGT. The DNA of the CDR3 is TGTGCCAGCAGTACGCCAGGATTATATGGCTACACCTTC. This translates into CASSTPGLYGYTF.

CDR3 coding DNA: TGTGCTAGTGGTTCGTTCAACGAGAAAGCTGAAGCTTTCTTT. Its translation is CASGSFNEKAEAFF. This sequence joins TRBV12-5 and TRBJ1-1; D is uncertain. This CDR3 region has 14 residues. The germline gives CDR1 LGHNT, CDR2 FRNRAP. V lost 4 bases, J lost 6 bases, and 15 bases lay in between.

The chain recombines TRBV19 with TRBJ1-2; unclear D gene. The V end was cut by 7 bases, the J end by 6 bases, with 21 bases between. Germline assignment: CDR1 LNHDA and CDR2 SQIVND (reference sequence). The CDR3 contains 15 residues. CDR3 nucleotide sequence: TGTGCCAGTACCCCATTTTTGGGAGTTAAGGATGGCTACACCTTC. Its translation: CASTPFLGVKDGYTF.

This sequence joins TRBV9 and TRBJ2-3; no firm D call. Trimming stripped 0 bases from V and 3 bases from J, with 11 bases between. Germline lookup yields CDR1 SGDLS and CDR2 YYNGEE. The CDR3 totals 15 residues. As DNA, the CDR3 is TGTGCCAGCAGCGTAGCTCGGGTCGGAACAGATACGCAGTATTTT. This gives the protein CASSVARVGTDTQYF.

This clonotype was counted between two and nine times. J is TRBJ1-3 and V is TRBV29-1; D uncertain. The CDR3 contains 13 residues. V lost 4 bases to trimming and J lost 3 bases, with 10 bases between them. In germline, CDR1 is SQVTM, CDR2 ANQGSEA. CDR3 residues: CSVVEGGGNTIYF. In DNA, the CDR3 is TGCAGCGTTGTCGAGGGAGGTGGAAACACCATATATTTT.

The chain employs TRBV6-6 and TRBJ2-1; no definite D call. Germline values: CDR1 MNHNY, CDR2 SVGAGI (reference sequence). The CDR3 covers 15 residues. V shed 2 bases and J shed 6 bases, with 14 bases lying between them. CDR3 DNA: TGTGCCAGCAGTTACCCCCTTGGAGCTCGCAATGAGCAGTTCTTC. This gives the protein CASSYPLGARNEQFF.

The chain is built from TRBV11-2 and TRBJ2-3; TRBD2 agrees at 10 bases. With V trimmed by 6 bases and J by 7 bases, 10 bases remained unmatched. CDR3 length: 15 amino acids. Germline-derived CDR1 and CDR2 are SGHAT and FQNNGV. The CDR3 region is CASRPTSGRGYTQYF. CDR3 nucleotide sequence: TGTGCCAGCAGACCGACTAGCGGGCGAGGGTATACGCAGTATTTT.

This clonotype showed up just a few times. The V gene is TRBV20-1, the J gene TRBJ2-1, with 9 bases aligning to TRBD2. The V gene end was trimmed by 0 bases and the J gene end by 1 base; junction bases not matched to a gene: 4. The germline V gene encodes CDR1 DFQATT and CDR2 SNEGSKA (reference sequence). This CDR3 comprises 16 residues. DNA of the CDR3: TGCAGTGCTAGAGACTCGAGCGGGAGGTCCTACAATGAGCAGTTCTTC. Its protein is CSARDSSGRSYNEQFF.

The rearrangement joins TRBV3-1 to TRBJ2-5; tentatively, D is TRBD2 (5 bases). CDR3 length: 13 amino acids. Germline V gene data show CDR1 as LGHDT and CDR2 as YNNKEL (reference sequence). V was cut by 3 bases and J by 3 bases, with 8 bases left in between. CDR3 bases: TGTGCCAGCAGCCACCAAGCGGAAGAGACCCAGTACTTC. Protein sequence: CASSHQAEETQYF.

The V call is TRBV19, the J call TRBJ1-1, with unresolved D. The V end was cut by 10 bases, the J end by 4 bases, with 10 bases between. Looked up from germline, CDR1 is LNHDA and CDR2 is SQIVND (reference sequence). This CDR3 comprises 11 residues. The CDR3 DNA reads TGTGCCATCCTCCGGACCACTGAAGCTTTCTTT. Translating it yields CAILRTTEAFF.

V usage is TRBV2 and J usage is TRBJ1-5, with D perhaps TRBD1 (5 bases). CDR3 length equals 16 residues. V was pared by 8 bases and J by 5 bases, with 22 bases between. Germline V CDR1 and CDR2: SNHLY, FYNNEI. DNA for the CDR3: TGTGCCAGCGTAGGCGGTAGGGGACCGCCATATCAGCCCCAGCATTTT. As protein: CASVGGRGPPYQPQHF.

Notes on this clonotype: At one end the junction does not follow the germline gene, possibly because of a read error. The chain carries TRBV29-1 and TRBJ2-2, with a tentative D call TRBD2 (6 bases). Looked up from germline, CDR1 is SQVTM and CDR2 is ANQGSEA. The CDR3 is 14 amino acids. CDR3 in DNA: TGCAGCGTTGGGGTGGGACCGGCGGGCGGGGAGCTGTCTTTT. Its translation is CSVGVGPAGGELSF.